The clone carrying this TCR beta chain showed up just once. Seattle patient enrollment occurred during active infection, with longitudinal follow-up thereafter. This sample stems from a study of blood T cell repertoires in COVID-19. TCRdb's table, derived via immunoSEQ multiplex PCR, lists solely in-frame clones and lacks some. The repertoire holds some 350,000 clones, with 88% as singletons. The germline V gene encodes CDR1 SGHRS and CDR2 YFSETQ. This CDR3 has 17 residues. J was trimmed by 5 bases and V by 0 bases; bases with no gene match: 11. The sample was peripheral blood. The sequence was collected from a woman between 70 and 85 years old with COVID-19, enrolled during active disease. The rearrangement uses TRBV5-1 and TRBJ2-1; TRBD2 matches 7 bases. The CDR3 region has the DNA TGCGCCAGCAGCTTGGCCGGGGGAGGGCTTTCCGACAATGAGCAGTTCTTC. This gives the protein CASSLAGGGLSDNEQFF.